A single sample gave rise to the 10 T cell receptor beta chains below, sequenced in a study of blood T cell repertoires in COVID-19 (dated by TCRdb to the early 2020s). Library construction relied on the immunoSEQ multiplex PCR assay. This is the immuneACCESS table as TCRdb keeps it, with only in-frame sequences that have V and J called. A part of the clones is gone; compared with another copy, unresolved V genes explain less than half, and the rest is unexplained. The table for this sample lists 70,000 or so clones; 85% to 90% of them were counted only once. Jointly, the top ten make up 11% of the sample. Sequenced input: peripheral blood. All receptors come from a man between 65 and 85 years old with active or convalescent COVID-19.

Here the CDR3 reads CATSVNYLSEQFF. CDR3 nucleotides: TGTGCCACCAGTGTTAATTATTTGAGTGAGCAGTTCTTC. The V call is TRBV24-1, the J call TRBJ2-1; D gene ambiguous. V shed 5 bases and J shed 9 bases, with 13 bases lying between them. Germline V gene sequence: CDR1 KGHDR, CDR2 SFDVKD. The CDR3 totals 13 residues.

The rearrangement links TRBV4-3 to TRBJ2-2; 7 bases match TRBD1. The CDR3 is made up of 15 amino acids. Germline-derived CDR1 and CDR2 are LGHNA and YSLEER. With 2 bases clipped from V and 3 bases from J, the junction kept 3 bases outside the gene matches. DNA of the CDR3: TGCGCCAGCAGCCAAAAGGGGGCGCACACCGGGGAGCTGTTTTTT. Amino acid sequence: CASSQKGAHTGELFF.

The rearrangement uses TRBV19 and TRBJ1-5; D is possibly TRBD1 (6 bases). Per the germline V gene, CDR1 is LNHDA and CDR2 is SQIVND (reference sequence). CDR3 length equals 15 residues. Between the trimmed V and J ends, which lost 5 bases and 4 bases, there was a span of 15 bases. The CDR3 protein is CASSDGGARNQPQHF. In DNA form, the CDR3 reads TGTGCCAGTAGTGATGGGGGCGCGAGGAATCAGCCCCAGCATTTT. Together with reference TRBV19 and TRBJ1-5, the CDR3 gives the full variable domain: DGGITQSPKYLFRKEGQNVTLSCEQNLNHDAMYWYRQDPGQGLRLIYYSQIVNDFQKGDIAEGYSVSREKKESFPLTVTSAQKNPTAFYLCASSDGGARNQPQHFGDGTRLSIL.

This clone has only a few counts. The chain uses TRBV5-1 and TRBJ2-7, with D possibly matching TRBD2 (6 bases). V shed 4 bases and J shed 6 bases, with 17 bases lying between them. The CDR3 is 14 amino acids. From germline, CDR1 is SGHRS and CDR2 YFSETQ. The CDR3 DNA follows: TGCGCCAGCAGCCAGGCTGGCGGGGTACGCGAGCAGTACTTC. It codes for CASSQAGGVREQYF.

The chain recombines TRBV10-3 with TRBJ2-1, with TRBD2 matching 10 bases. Germline CDR1 ENHRY, CDR2 SYGVKD. This CDR3 has 14 amino acids. Trimming at V came to 6 bases and at J to 7 bases, leaving 6 bases not matched to a gene. CDR3 loop: CAISFLAGDNEQFF. The CDR3 DNA is TGTGCCATCAGCTTTCTAGCGGGAGATAATGAGCAGTTCTTC.

CDR3 amino acids: CASSLQGVTLHF. CDR3 nucleotide sequence: TGTGCCAGCAGCCTTCAGGGTGTAACCCTCCACTTT. The V call is TRBV7-8, the J call TRBJ1-6; a possible D gene is TRBD1 (5 bases). The germline V and J ends were trimmed by 5 bases and 14 bases, with 13 bases remaining between them. CDR3 length: 12 residues. Germline V gives CDR1 SGHVS, CDR2 FQNEAQ.

The J gene is TRBJ1-2, the V gene TRBV28, with TRBD1 matching over 9 bases. V shed 2 bases and J 6 bases; nucleotides not matched to a gene: 4. Germline loops: CDR1 MDHEN, CDR2 SYDVKM. The CDR3 is 14 amino acids. This CDR3 reads CASSLGGQGNGYTF. The CDR3 nucleotides are TGTGCCAGCAGTTTAGGCGGACAGGGGAATGGCTACACCTTC.

This clone was seen only once. The V call is TRBV19, the J call TRBJ1-6, with D maybe TRBD1 (6 bases). The CDR3 has 18 amino acids. Per germline, CDR1 LNHDA and CDR2 SQIVND (reference sequence). Trimming removed 0 bases from V and 5 bases from J, with 17 bases in between. The DNA for the CDR3 is TGTGCCAGTAGTATAGATTCCGGGACACGGCACCATAATTCACCCCTCCACTTT. The encoded protein is CASSIDSGTRHHNSPLHF.

The table lists this clone with a count of one. This sequence joins TRBV7-2 and TRBJ2-7; TRBD1 matches 10 bases. From germline, CDR1 is SGHTA and CDR2 FQGNSA. Trimming removed 1 base from V and 4 bases from J; junction bases left unmatched: 4. The CDR3 contains 15 residues. The CDR3 protein is CASSLGQGAQYEQYF. CDR3 DNA sequence: TGTGCCAGCAGCTTAGGACAGGGGGCGCAATACGAGCAGTACTTC.

Worth noting for this clone: At one of its ends the junction is not consistent with the germline gene, which may arise from a read error. This rearrangement joins TRBV24-1 to TRBJ2-3, with D possibly being TRBD2 (6 bases). Germline V gene sequence: CDR1 KGHDR, CDR2 SFDVKD. This CDR3 is built from 15 residues. The CDR3, as DNA: TGCGCCGCGGCGGGAAGGAGCGGCCTCACAGATACGCAGTATTTT. Amino acid sequence: CAAAGRSGLTDTQYF.